The present TCR beta chain was sequenced within a study of T-cell memory formation after mild COVID-19. Background on the study: TCR clusters were largely donor specific. Study-wide results and caveats: Day 15 to 85 contracting clones showed balanced CD4/CD8; day 15 to 37 expanders favored CD4+.

This clonotype was counted a few times. The target antigen is unknown. The CDR3 has 14 amino acids. V lost 0 bases and J lost 2, with 2 bases in between. The germline V gene has CDR1 LNHNV and CDR2 YYDKDF (reference sequence). In TCRdb, the 5' RACE reads were re-called with MiXCR into one record per CDR3 protein. The data hold 550,000 to 700,000 distinct CDR3 sequences, with more than 15% observed a single time. The chain employs TRBV15 and TRBJ2-6; D not resolved. The sequenced sample was PBMCs or a T cell subset sorted from them (not recorded which). This receptor was identified in an adult woman who had mild COVID-19 (a few samples of this study predate the infection). Cell type and time point are not known. CDR3 in amino acids: CATSRETGANVLTF. In DNA form, the CDR3 reads TGTGCCACCAGCAGAGAGACTGGGGCCAACGTCCTGACTTTC.